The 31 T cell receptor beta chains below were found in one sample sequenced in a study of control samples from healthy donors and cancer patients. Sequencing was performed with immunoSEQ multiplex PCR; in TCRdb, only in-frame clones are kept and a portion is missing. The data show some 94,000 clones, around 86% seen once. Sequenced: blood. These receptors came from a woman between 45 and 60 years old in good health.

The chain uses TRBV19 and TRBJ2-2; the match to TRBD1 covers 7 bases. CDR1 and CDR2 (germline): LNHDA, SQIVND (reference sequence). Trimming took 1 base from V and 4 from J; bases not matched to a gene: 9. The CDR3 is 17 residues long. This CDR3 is CASSIVRGHRSTGELFF. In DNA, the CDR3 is TGTGCCAGTAGTATAGTGAGGGGGCATCGGAGCACCGGGGAGCTGTTTTTT. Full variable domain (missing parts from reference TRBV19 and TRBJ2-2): DGGITQSPKYLFRKEGQNVTLSCEQNLNHDAMYWYRQDPGQGLRLIYYSQIVNDFQKGDIAEGYSVSREKKESFPLTVTSAQKNPTAFYLCASSIVRGHRSTGELFFGEGSRLTVL.

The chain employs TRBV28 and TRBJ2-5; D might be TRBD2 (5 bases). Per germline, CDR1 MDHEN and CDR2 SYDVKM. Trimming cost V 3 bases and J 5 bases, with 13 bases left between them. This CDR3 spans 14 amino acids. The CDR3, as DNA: TGTGCCAGCAGTTTGGTTCGGGGTTCGGAGACCCAGTACTTC. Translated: CASSLVRGSETQYF.

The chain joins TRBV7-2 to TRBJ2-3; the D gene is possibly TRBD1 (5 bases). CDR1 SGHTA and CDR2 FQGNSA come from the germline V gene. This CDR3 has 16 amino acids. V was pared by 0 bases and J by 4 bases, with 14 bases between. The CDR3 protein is CASSLAGRGWSDTQYF. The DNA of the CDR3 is TGTGCCAGCAGCTTAGCAGGAAGGGGTTGGTCAGATACGCAGTATTTT.

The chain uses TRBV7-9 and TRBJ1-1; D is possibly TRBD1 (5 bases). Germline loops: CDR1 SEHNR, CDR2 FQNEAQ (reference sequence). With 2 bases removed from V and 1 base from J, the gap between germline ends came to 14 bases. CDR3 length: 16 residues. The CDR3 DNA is TGTGCCAGCAGCTTACTCGGGGGGTTGGGGAACACTGAAGCTTTCTTT. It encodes CASSLLGGLGNTEAFF.

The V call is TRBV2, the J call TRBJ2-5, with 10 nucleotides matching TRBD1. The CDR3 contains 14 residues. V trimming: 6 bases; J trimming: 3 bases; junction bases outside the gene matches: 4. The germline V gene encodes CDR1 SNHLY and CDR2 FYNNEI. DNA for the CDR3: TGTGCCAGCAGGAGGGGGACAGGGGAAGAGACCCAGTACTTC. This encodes CASRRGTGEETQYF. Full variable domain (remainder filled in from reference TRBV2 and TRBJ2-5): EPEVTQTPSHQVTQMGQEVILRCVPISNHLYFYWYRQILGQKVEFLVSFYNNEISEKSEIFDDQFSVERPDGSNFTLKIRSTKLEDSAMYFCASRRGTGEETQYFGPGTRLLVL.

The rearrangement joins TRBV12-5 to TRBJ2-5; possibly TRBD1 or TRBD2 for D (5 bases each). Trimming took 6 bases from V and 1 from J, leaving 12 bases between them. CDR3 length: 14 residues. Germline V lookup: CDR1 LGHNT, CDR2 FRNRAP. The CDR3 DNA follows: TGTGCTAGTGGCCTTGGGACGGGCCAAGAGACCCAGTACTTC. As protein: CASGLGTGQETQYF.

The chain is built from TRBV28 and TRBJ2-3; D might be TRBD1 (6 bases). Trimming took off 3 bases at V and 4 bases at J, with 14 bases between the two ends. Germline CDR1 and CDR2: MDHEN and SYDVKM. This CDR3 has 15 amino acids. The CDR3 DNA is TGTGCCAGCAGTTTCAGCTTGGGGGCCCCAGATACGCAGTATTTT. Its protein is CASSFSLGAPDTQYF.

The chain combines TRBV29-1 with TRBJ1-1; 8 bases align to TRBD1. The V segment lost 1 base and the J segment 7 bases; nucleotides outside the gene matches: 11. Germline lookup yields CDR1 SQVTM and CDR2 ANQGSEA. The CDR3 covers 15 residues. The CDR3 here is CSVEGQGRGVSEAFF. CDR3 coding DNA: TGCAGCGTTGAAGGACAGGGGCGAGGAGTTAGTGAAGCTTTCTTT.

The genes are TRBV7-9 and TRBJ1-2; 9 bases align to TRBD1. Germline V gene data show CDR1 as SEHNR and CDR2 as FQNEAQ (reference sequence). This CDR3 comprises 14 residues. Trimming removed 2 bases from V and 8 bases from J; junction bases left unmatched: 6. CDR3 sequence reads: CASSLLQGAGGYTF. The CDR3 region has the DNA TGTGCCAGCAGCTTACTACAGGGGGCGGGAGGCTACACCTTC.

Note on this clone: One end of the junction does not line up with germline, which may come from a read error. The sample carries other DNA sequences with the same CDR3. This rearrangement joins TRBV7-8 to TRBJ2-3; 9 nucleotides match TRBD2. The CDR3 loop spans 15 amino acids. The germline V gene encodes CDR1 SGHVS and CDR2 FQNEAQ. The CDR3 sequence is CASSSRAGGQDTQYF. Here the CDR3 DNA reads TGTGCCAGCAGCAGCCGGGCGGGGGGGCAAGATACACAGTATTTT.

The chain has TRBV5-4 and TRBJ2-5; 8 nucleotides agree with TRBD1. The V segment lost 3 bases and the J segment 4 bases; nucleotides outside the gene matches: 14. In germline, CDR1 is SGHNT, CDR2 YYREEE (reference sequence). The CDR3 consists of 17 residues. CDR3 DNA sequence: TGTGCCAGCAGCTCTCGTCCACTCTCAGGGGGCTTAGAGACCCAGTACTTC. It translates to CASSSRPLSGGLETQYF.

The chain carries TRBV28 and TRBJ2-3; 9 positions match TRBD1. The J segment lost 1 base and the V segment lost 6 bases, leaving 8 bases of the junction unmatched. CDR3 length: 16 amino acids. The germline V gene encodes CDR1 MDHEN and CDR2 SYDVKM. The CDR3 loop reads CASSDPQGAGTDTQYF. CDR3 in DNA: TGTGCCAGCAGCGACCCACAGGGGGCAGGCACAGATACGCAGTATTTT.

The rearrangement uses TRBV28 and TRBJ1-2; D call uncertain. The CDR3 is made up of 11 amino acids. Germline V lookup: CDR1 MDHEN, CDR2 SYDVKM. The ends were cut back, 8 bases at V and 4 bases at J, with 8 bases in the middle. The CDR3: CASQTAYGYTF. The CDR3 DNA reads TGTGCCAGCCAGACGGCCTATGGCTACACCTTC.

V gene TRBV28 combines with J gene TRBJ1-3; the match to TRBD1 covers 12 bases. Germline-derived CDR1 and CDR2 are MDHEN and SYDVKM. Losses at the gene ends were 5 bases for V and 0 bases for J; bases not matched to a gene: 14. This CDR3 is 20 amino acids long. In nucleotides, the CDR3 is TGTGCCAGCAGTAATACCGGGACAGGGGGCGCTAAGGTCTCTGGAAACACCATATATTTT. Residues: CASSNTGTGGAKVSGNTIYF.

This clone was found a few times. CDR3 coding DNA: TGTGCCAGCAGCTTGGGGTCCCTTCGGGAGACCCAGTACTTC. Translation: CASSLGSLRETQYF. The rearrangement uses TRBV5-4 and TRBJ2-5; D is undetermined. The germline V gene encodes CDR1 SGHNT and CDR2 YYREEE (reference sequence). There are 14 residues in the CDR3. Trimming took 0 bases from V and 5 from J, leaving 11 bases between them.

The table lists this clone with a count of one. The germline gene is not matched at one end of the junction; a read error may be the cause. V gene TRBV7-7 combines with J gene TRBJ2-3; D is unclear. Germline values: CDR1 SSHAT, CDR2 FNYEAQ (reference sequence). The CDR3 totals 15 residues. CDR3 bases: TGTGCTAGCAGCCCATCCGGGCTCCGGGCAGATACGCAGTATTTT. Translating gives CASSPSGLRADTQYF. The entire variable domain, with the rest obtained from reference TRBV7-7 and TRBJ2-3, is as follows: GAGVSQSPRYKVTKRGQDVTLRCDPISSHATLYWYQQALGQGPEFLTYFNYEAQPDKSGLPSDRFSAERPEGSISTLTIQRTEQRDSAMYRCASSPSGLRADTQYFGPGTRLTVL.

In DNA, the CDR3 is TGTGCCAGCAGCCTCCGAGGGGGGGACACTGAAGCTTTCTTT. Translation gives CASSLRGGDTEAFF. The rearrangement joins TRBV3-1 (or the pseudogene TRBV3-2) to TRBJ1-1, with D possibly being TRBD1 (6 bases). The CDR3 length is 14 residues. The germline gives CDR1 LGHDT, CDR2 YNNKEL (reference sequence). V shed 4 bases and J shed 3 bases, with 12 bases lying between them.

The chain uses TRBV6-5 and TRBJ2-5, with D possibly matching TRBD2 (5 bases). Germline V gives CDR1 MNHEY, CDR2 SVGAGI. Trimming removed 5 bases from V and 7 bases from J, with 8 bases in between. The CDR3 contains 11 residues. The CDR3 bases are TGTGCCAGCAGTACCGCGGGGACCCAGTACTTC. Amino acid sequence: CASSTAGTQYF.

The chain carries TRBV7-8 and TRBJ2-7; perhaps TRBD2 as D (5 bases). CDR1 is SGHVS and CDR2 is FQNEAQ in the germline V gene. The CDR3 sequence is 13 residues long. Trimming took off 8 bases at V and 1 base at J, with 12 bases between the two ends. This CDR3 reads CASEGRGSYEQYF. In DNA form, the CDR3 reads TGTGCCAGCGAGGGAAGAGGGTCCTACGAGCAGTACTTC.

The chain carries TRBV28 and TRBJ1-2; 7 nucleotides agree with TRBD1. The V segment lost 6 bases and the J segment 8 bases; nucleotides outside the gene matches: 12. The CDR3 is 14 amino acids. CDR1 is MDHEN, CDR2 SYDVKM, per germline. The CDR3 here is CASRAGQYMGGYTF. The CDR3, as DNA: TGTGCCAGCAGAGCGGGACAGTACATGGGGGGCTACACCTTC.

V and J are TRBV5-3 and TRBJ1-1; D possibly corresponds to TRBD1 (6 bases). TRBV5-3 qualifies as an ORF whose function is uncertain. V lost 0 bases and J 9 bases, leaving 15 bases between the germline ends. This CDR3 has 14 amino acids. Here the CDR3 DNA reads TGTGCCAGAAGCTTGGGTGGGGACAACTGGAAAGCTTTCTTT. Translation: CARSLGGDNWKAFF.

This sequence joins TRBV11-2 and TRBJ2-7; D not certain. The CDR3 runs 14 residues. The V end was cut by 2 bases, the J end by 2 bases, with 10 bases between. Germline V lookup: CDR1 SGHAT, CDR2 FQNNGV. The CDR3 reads CASSLTGLPYEQYF. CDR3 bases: TGTGCCAGCAGCTTAACGGGTCTCCCCTACGAGCAGTACTTC.

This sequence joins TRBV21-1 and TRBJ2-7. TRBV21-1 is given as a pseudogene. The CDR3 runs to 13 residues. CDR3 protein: CASRRPLSYEQYF. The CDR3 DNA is TGTGCCAGCAGACGACCGTTATCCTACGAGCAGTACTTC.

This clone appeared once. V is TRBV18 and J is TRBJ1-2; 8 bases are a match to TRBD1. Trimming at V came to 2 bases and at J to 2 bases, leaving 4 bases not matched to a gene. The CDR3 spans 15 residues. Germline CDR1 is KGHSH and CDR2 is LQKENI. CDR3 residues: CASSPAGGVNYGYTF. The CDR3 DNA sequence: TGTGCCAGCTCACCAGCAGGGGGCGTCAACTATGGCTACACCTTC. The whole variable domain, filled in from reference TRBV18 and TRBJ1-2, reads NAGVMQNPRHLVRRRGQEARLRCSPMKGHSHVYWYRQLPEEGLKFMVYLQKENIIDESGMPKERFSAEFPKEGPSILRIQQVVRGDSAAYFCASSPAGGVNYGYTFGSGTRLTVV.

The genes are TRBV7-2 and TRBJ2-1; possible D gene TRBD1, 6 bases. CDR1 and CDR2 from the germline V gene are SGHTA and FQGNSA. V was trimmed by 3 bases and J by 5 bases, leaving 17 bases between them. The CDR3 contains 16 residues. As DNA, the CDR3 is TGTGCCAGCAGCTTCCAGGGGTTTTTGTGGGACAATGAGCAGTTCTTC. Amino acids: CASSFQGFLWDNEQFF.

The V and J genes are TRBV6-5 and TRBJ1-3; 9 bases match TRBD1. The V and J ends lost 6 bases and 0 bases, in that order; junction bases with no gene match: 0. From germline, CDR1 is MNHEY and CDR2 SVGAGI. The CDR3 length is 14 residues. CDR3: CASRGQGSGNTIYF. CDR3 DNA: TGTGCCAGCAGGGGACAGGGCTCTGGAAACACCATATATTTT.

CDR3 coding DNA: TGTGCCAGTAGTGACGGGACAGGGTTTGAAAAACTGTTTTTT. Encoded protein: CASSDGTGFEKLFF. J is TRBJ1-4 and V is TRBV19; 9 bases are shared with TRBD1. J gave up 7 bases and V 5 bases, and 5 bases lay outside the gene matches. The CDR3 totals 14 residues. Germline values: CDR1 LNHDA, CDR2 SQIVND (reference sequence). The variable domain in full, with the rest retrieved from reference TRBV19 and TRBJ1-4, is DGGITQSPKYLFRKEGQNVTLSCEQNLNHDAMYWYRQDPGQGLRLIYYSQIVNDFQKGDIAEGYSVSREKKESFPLTVTSAQKNPTAFYLCASSDGTGFEKLFFGSGTQLSVL.

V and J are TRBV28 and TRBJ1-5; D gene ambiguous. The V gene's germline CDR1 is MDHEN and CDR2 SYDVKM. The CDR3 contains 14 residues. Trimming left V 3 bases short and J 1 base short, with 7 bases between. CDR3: CASSFAGSNQPQHF. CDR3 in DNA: TGTGCCAGCAGTTTTGCCGGGAGCAATCAGCCCCAGCATTTT.

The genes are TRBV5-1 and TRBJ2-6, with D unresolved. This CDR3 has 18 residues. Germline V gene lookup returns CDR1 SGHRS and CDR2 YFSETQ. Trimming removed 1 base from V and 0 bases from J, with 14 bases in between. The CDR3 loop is CASSLRQDHLSGANVLTF. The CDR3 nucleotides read TGCGCCAGCAGCTTGAGGCAGGACCACCTCTCTGGGGCCAACGTCCTGACTTTC.

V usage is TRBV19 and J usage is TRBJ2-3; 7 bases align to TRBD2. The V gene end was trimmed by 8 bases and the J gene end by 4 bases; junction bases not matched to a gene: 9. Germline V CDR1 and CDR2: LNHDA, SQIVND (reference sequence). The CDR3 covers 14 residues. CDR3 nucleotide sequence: TGTGCCAGTTCCGGGAGGCTATCGGCAGATACGCAGTATTTT. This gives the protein CASSGRLSADTQYF.

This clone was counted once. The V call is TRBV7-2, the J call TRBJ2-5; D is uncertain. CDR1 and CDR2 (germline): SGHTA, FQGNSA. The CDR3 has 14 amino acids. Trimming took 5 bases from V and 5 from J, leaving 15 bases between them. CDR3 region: CASSRQPTGETQYF. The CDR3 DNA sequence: TGTGCCAGCAGCAGGCAACCCACCGGGGAGACCCAGTACTTC.